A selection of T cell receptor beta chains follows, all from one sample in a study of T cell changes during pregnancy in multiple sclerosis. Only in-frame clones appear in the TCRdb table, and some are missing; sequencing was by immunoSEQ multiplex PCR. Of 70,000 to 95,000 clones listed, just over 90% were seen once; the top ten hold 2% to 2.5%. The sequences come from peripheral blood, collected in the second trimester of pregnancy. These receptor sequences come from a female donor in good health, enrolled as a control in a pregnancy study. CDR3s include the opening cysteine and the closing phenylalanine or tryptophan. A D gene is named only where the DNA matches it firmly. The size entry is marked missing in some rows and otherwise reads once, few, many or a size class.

CASSIDFSYEQYF TGTGCCAGTAGTATAGATTTTAGTTACGAGCAGTACTTC TRBJ2-7 . TRBV19 .
CASKVVGGGETQYF TGTGCCAGCAAGGTGGTGGGGGGTGGGGAGACCCAGTACTTC TRBJ2-5 . TRBV27 .
CASSANRGRGGELFF TGTGCCAGCAGTGCTAACAGGGGGCGCGGCGGGGAGCTGTTTTTT TRBJ2-2 . TRBV25-1 TRBD1
CASSRDRGVTDTQYF TGTGCCAGCAGTCGCGACAGGGGAGTCACAGATACGCAGTATTTT TRBJ2-3 . TRBV2 TRBD1
CSVVQGSGNTIYF TGCAGCGTGGTCCAGGGATCTGGAAACACCATATATTTT TRBJ1-3 . TRBV29-1 .
CASSYSSSGLNQPQHF TGTGCCAGCAGTTACTCGAGCTCAGGGTTAAATCAGCCCCAGCATTTT TRBJ1-5 . TRBV6-5 .
CASSQVGGMAFF TGCGCCAGCAGCCAAGTCGGGGGGATGGCTTTCTTT TRBJ1-1 . TRBV4-1 .
CASSYQNPSYEQYF TGTGCCAGCAGTTATCAGAATCCTTCCTACGAGCAGTACTTC TRBJ2-7 once TRBV28 .
CASSQALLGGAYEQYF TGCGCCAGCAGCCAAGCTTTACTCGGGGGGGCATACGAGCAGTACTTC TRBJ2-7 . TRBV4-3 TRBD2
CASSLIGLMHDTEAFF TGTGCCAGCAGTTTGATCGGACTTATGCATGACACTGAAGCTTTCTTT TRBJ1-1 . TRBV27 .
CATVTGLGQETQYF TGTGCCACCGTTACAGGTTTGGGTCAAGAGACCCAGTACTTC TRBJ2-5 . TRBV28 .
CASSQDNGKTGELFF TGTGCCAGCAGCCAAGATAACGGGAAGACCGGGGAGCTGTTTTTT TRBJ2-2 . TRBV4-2 .
CAWSPPVFSPLHF TGTGCCTGGAGCCCCCCCGTGTTCTCACCCCTCCACTTT TRBJ1-6 . TRBV30 .
CASSRAGPSSYEQYF TGTGCCAGCAGCAGGGCGGGGCCAAGCTCCTACGAGCAGTACTTC TRBJ2-7 once TRBV7-9 .
CASSKGDWRDSAYEQYF TGTGCCAGCAGCAAAGGGGATTGGAGGGACAGTGCCTACGAGCAGTACTTC TRBJ2-7 . TRBV21-1 .
CASSSTGSSGNTIYF TGTGCCAGCAGCAGTACAGGGAGCTCTGGAAACACCATATATTTT TRBJ1-3 . TRBV11-1 .
CASWSDRANYGYTF TGTGCCAGCTGGTCGGACAGGGCGAACTATGGCTACACCTTC TRBJ1-2 . TRBV7-9 TRBD1
CASSTYDEQYF TGTGCCAGCAGTACCTACGACGAGCAGTACTTC TRBJ2-7 . TRBV2 .
CASTFQRGGKNIQYF TGTGCCAGCACCTTTCAGCGGGGGGGTAAAAACATTCAGTACTTC TRBJ2-4 . TRBV28 TRBD2
CASSLHRLGNTIYF TGTGCCAGCAGCCTACACAGGCTCGGAAACACCATATATTTT TRBJ1-3 . TRBV5-6 .
CASSLEQGRNYEQYF TGTGCCAGCAGCTTAGAGCAGGGTAGGAACTACGAGCAGTACTTC TRBJ2-7 few TRBV7-2 .
CASSSTGGGYGYTF TGTGCCAGCAGTTCAACAGGGGGCGGCTATGGCTACACCTTC TRBJ1-2 . TRBV27 TRBD1
CASSQEDRGLSYEQYF TGCGCCAGCAGCCAAGAGGACAGGGGGCTTTCCTACGAGCAGTACTTC TRBJ2-7 once TRBV4-3 TRBD1
CASSFDRRGGYNEQFF TGCGCCAGCAGCTTCGACCGGCGGGGGGGCTACAATGAGCAGTTCTTC TRBJ2-1 once TRBV5-1 TRBD2
CASSANRGREELFF TGTGCCAGCAGCGCAAACAGGGGGCGCGAGGAGCTGTTTTTT TRBJ2-2 . TRBV7-6 TRBD1
CASSPRTSGGSYEQYF TGTGCCAGCAGCCCAAGGACTAGCGGGGGTTCCTACGAGCAGTACTTC TRBJ2-7 . TRBV5-4 TRBD2
CASSQVQGTISPLHF TGCGCCAGCAGCCAAGTTCAGGGGACAATTTCACCCCTCCACTTT TRBJ1-6 few TRBV4-1 .
CASSPTGVANEKLFF TGTGCCAGCAGCCCAACAGGGGTAGCTAATGAAAAACTGTTTTTT TRBJ1-4 . TRBV11-2 TRBD1
CASSTGLAGDTQYF TGTGCCAGCAGCACCGGACTAGCGGGGGATACGCAGTATTTT TRBJ2-3 . TRBV7-3 TRBD2
CASTRQDDYNSPLHF TGTGCCAGTACCAGACAGGACGACTATAATTCACCCCTCCACTTT TRBJ1-6 . TRBV19 .
CASSVDGGARVTEAFF TGTGCCAGCAGCGTAGATGGCGGGGCAAGGGTCACTGAAGCTTTCTTT TRBJ1-1 . TRBV9 .
CASSSGTGNGYTF TGTGCCAGCTCCTCCGGGACAGGGAATGGCTACACCTTC TRBJ1-2 . TRBV18 TRBD1
CSAGRESEAFF TGCAGCGCGGGAAGGGAGTCTGAAGCTTTCTTT TRBJ1-1 few TRBV29-1 .
CASSLRRWARVSEQYF TGTGCCAGCAGCTTGCGCCGCTGGGCCAGAGTTTCCGAGCAGTACTTC TRBJ2-7 once TRBV5-4 .
CASSPDRGAEAFF TGTGCCAGCAGCCCCGACAGGGGTGCTGAAGCTTTCTTT TRBJ1-1 few TRBV11-2 TRBD1
CSVGGQFSGNTIYF TGCAGCGTTGGAGGCCAGTTCTCTGGAAACACCATATATTTT TRBJ1-3 . TRBV29-1 .
CASSPADSWNQPQHF TGTGCCAGCTCACCAGCGGACTCTTGGAATCAGCCCCAGCATTTT TRBJ1-5 . TRBV18 .
CASSLGTSKFTGELFF TGCGCCAGCAGCTTGGGGACTAGCAAATTCACCGGGGAGCTGTTTTTT TRBJ2-2 . TRBV5-1 TRBD2
CASPWSKGSSNQPQHF TGTGCCAGCCCGTGGAGTAAAGGCTCTAGCAATCAGCCCCAGCATTTT TRBJ1-5 . TRBV19 .
CASSYGLAGFNEQFF TGTGCCAGCAGCTACGGACTAGCGGGTTTTAATGAGCAGTTCTTC TRBJ2-1 . TRBV7-2 TRBD2
CASSQADSEYYGYTF TGCGCCAGCAGCCAAGCGGACAGCGAATACTATGGCTACACCTTC TRBJ1-2 . TRBV4-1 .
CASSPLVGPGFF TGTGCCAGCTCACCCCTGGTAGGACCAGGGTTCTTT TRBJ1-1 . TRBV18 .
CASSFSQGNTEAFF TGTGCCAGCAGCTTTAGCCAGGGTAACACTGAAGCTTTCTTT TRBJ1-1 . TRBV7-9 .
CAWGQGALSLGPQHF TGTGCCTGGGGACAGGGTGCACTATCGCTGGGGCCCCAGCATTTT TRBJ1-5 . TRBV30 TRBD1
CASSQDRAVETQYF TGCGCCAGCAGCCAGGACAGGGCAGTAGAGACCCAGTACTTC TRBJ2-5 . TRBV4-3 TRBD1
CASSRLQATMAEAFF TGTGCCAGCTCACGATTACAGGCTACAATGGCTGAAGCTTTCTTT TRBJ1-1 . TRBV18 .
CASSLGPSGANVLTF TGTGCCAGCAGCTTGGGCCCGTCTGGGGCCAACGTCCTGACTTTC TRBJ2-6 . TRBV11-2 .
CASSLVGAPYYEQYF TGCGCCAGCAGCTTGGTAGGGGCCCCCTACTACGAGCAGTACTTC TRBJ2-7 once TRBV5-1 .
CASSSDRALNTEAFF TGTGCCAGCAGTTCTGACAGGGCCCTGAACACTGAAGCTTTCTTT TRBJ1-1 few TRBV6-6 TRBD1
CASSLGSGSYEQYF TGTGCCAGCAGCCTCGGGTCGGGCTCCTACGAGCAGTACTTC TRBJ2-7 . TRBV11-1 .
CASSYGGARSGYTF TGTGCCAGCAGTTACGGGGGGGCGCGGAGTGGCTACACCTTC TRBJ1-2 . TRBV6-5 .
CASSQGGYNSPLHF TGTGCCAGCAGCCAGGGGGGCTATAATTCACCCCTCCACTTT TRBJ1-6 . TRBV4-2 .
CASSHLAGKEGDEQFF TGTGCCAGCAGCCACTTAGCGGGGAAAGAGGGCGACGAGCAGTTCTTC TRBJ2-1 few TRBV7-3 TRBD2
CASSLGTANTGELFF TGTGCCAGCAGCCTCGGGACAGCGAACACCGGGGAGCTGTTTTTT TRBJ2-2 . TRBV5-8 TRBD1